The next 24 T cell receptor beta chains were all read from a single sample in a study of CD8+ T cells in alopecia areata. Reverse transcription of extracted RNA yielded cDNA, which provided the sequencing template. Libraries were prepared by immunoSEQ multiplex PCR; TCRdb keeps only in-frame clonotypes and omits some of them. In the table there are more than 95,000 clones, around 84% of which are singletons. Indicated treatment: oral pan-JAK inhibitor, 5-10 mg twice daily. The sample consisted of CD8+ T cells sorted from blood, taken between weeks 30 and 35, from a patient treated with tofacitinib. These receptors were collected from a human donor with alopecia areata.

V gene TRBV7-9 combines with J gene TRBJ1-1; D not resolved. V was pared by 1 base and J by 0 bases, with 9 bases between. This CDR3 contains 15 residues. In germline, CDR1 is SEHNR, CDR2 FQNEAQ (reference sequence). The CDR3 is CASSLVADMNTEAFF. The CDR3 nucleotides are TGTGCCAGCAGCTTAGTTGCAGACATGAACACTGAAGCTTTCTTT. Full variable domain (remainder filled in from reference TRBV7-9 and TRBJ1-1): DTGVSQNPRHKITKRGQNVTFRCDPISEHNRLYWYRQTLGQGPEFLTYFQNEAQLEKSRLLSDRFSAERPKGSFSTLEIQRTEQGDSAMYLCASSLVADMNTEAFFGQGTRLTVV.

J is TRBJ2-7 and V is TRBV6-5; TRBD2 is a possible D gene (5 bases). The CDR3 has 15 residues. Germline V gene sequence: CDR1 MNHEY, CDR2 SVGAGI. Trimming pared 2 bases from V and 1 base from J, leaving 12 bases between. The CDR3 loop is CASSYGPSLSYEQYF. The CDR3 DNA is TGTGCCAGCAGTTACGGGCCTAGCTTATCCTACGAGCAGTACTTC.

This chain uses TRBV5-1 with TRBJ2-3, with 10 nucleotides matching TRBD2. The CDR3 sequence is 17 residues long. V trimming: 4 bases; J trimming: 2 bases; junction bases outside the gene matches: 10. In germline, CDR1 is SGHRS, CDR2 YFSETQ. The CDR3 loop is CASSLHTGTSATDTQYF. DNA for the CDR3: TGCGCCAGCAGCCTCCACACCGGGACTAGCGCCACAGATACGCAGTATTTT.

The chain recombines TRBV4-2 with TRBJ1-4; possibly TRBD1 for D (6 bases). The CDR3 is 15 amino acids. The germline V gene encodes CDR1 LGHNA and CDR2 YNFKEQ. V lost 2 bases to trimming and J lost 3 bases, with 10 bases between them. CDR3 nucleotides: TGTGCCAGCAGCCAAAGGACAGACCCTAATGAAAAACTGTTTTTT. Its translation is CASSQRTDPNEKLFF.

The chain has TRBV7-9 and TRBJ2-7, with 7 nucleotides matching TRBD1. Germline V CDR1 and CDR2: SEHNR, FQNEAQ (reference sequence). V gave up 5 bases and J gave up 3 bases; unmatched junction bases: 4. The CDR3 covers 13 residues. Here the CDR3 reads CASSQGQLYEQYF. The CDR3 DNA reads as TGTGCCAGCAGCCAGGGACAGCTCTACGAGCAGTACTTC.

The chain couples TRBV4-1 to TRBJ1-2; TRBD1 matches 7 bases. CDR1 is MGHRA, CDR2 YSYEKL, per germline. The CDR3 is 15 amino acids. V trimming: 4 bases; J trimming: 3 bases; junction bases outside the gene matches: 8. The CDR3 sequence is CASSPLQGNDYGYTF. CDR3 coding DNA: TGCGCCAGCAGCCCCCTACAGGGGAACGACTATGGCTACACCTTC.

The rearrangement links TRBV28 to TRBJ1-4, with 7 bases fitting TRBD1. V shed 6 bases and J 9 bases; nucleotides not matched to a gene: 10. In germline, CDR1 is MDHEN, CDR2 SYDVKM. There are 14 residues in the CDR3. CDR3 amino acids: CASSSLQGVKKLFF. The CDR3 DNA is TGTGCCAGCAGCTCTCTCCAGGGGGTTAAAAAACTGTTTTTT. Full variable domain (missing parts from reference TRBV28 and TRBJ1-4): DVKVTQSSRYLVKRTGEKVFLECVQDMDHENMFWYRQDPGLGLRLIYFSYDVKMKEKGDIPEGYSVSREKKERFSLILESASTNQTSMYLCASSSLQGVKKLFFGSGTQLSVL.

For the CDR3, the DNA is TGCGCCAGCAGTTCGGGACAGGCCCTCGACGAGCAGTACTTC. It specifies CASSSGQALDEQYF. J is TRBJ2-7 and V is TRBV4-1; 8 nucleotides agree with TRBD1. The junction had 9 bases not matched to a gene; V was cut back by 6 bases and J by 5 bases. CDR1 and CDR2 (germline): MGHRA, YSYEKL. The CDR3 loop spans 14 amino acids.

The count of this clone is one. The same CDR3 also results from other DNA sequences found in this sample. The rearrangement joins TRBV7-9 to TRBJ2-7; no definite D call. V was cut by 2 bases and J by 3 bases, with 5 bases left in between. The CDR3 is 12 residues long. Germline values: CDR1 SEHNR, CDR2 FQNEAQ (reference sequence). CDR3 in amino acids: CASSLRSYEQYF. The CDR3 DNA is TGTGCCAGCAGCTTACGCAGCTACGAGCAGTACTTC.

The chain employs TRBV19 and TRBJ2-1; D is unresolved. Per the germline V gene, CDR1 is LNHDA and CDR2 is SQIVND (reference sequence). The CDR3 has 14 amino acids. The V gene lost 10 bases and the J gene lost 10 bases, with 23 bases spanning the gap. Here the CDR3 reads CATWALVPQSEQFF. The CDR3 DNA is TGTGCCACTTGGGCCCTCGTCCCCCAATCCGAGCAGTTCTTC.

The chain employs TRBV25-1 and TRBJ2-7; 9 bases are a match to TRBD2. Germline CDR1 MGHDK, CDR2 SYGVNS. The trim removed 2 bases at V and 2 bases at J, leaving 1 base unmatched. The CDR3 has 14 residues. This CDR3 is CASSEGLAPYEQYF. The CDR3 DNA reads TGTGCCAGCAGTGAAGGACTAGCGCCCTACGAGCAGTACTTC.

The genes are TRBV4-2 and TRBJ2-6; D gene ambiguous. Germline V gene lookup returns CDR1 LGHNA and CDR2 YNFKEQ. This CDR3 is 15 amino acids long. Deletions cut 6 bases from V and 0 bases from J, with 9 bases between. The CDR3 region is CASSLDLSGANVLTF. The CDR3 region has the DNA TGTGCCAGCAGTCTGGACCTCTCTGGGGCCAACGTCCTGACTTTC.

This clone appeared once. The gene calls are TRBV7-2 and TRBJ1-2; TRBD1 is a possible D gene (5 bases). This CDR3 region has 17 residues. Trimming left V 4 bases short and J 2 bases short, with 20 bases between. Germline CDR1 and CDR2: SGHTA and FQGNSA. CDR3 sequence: CASSYMGGASSNYGYTF. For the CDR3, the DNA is TGTGCCAGCAGCTACATGGGGGGAGCAAGCTCCAACTATGGCTACACCTTC.

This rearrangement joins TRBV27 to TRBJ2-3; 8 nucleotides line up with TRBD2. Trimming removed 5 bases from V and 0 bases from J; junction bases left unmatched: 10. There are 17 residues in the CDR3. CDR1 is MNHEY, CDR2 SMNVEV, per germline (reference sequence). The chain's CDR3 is CASSGMYSGDSTDTQYF. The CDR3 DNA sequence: TGTGCCAGCAGTGGGATGTATAGCGGGGATAGCACAGATACGCAGTATTTT.

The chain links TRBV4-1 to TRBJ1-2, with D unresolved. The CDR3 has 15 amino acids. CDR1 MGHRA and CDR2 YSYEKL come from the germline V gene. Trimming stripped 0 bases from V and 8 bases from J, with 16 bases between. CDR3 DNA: TGCGCCAGCAGCCAAGACAGCCTCTTGTCGGGGGGCTACACCTTC. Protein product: CASSQDSLLSGGYTF.

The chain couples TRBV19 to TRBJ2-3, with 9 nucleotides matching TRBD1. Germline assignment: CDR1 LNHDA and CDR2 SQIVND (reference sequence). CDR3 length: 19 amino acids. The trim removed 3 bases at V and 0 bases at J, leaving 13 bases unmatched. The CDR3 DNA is TGTGCCAGTAGTATGCCCTCCTCCGGGACAGGGACTAGCACAGATACGCAGTATTTT. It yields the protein CASSMPSSGTGTSTDTQYF.

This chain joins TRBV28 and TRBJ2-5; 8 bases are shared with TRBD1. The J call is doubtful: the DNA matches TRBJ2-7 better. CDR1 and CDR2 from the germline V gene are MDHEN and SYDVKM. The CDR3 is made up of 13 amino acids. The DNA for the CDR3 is TGTGCCAGCATCGGGACAGGAAACTACGAGCAGTACTTC. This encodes CASIGTGNYEQYF.

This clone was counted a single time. In nucleotides, the CDR3 is TGCGCCAGCAGCCAAGATGCTTCCGAGCAGTACTTC. Translating gives CASSQDASEQYF. The J gene is TRBJ2-7, the V gene TRBV4-1, with D uncertain. Germline CDR1 MGHRA, CDR2 YSYEKL. The CDR3 totals 12 residues. Deletions cut 0 bases from V and 6 bases from J, with 6 bases between.

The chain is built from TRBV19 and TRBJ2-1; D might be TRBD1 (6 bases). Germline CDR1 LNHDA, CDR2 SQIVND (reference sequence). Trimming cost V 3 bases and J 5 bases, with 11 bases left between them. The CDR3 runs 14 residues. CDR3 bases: TGTGCCAGTAGTATGGCAGGGGAGAACAATGAGCAGTTCTTC. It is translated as CASSMAGENNEQFF.

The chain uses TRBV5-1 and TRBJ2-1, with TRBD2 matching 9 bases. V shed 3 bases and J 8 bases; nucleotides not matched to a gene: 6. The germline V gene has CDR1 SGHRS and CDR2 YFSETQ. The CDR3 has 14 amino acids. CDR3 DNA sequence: TGCGCCAGCAGCTGGGGGACTAGCACGGATGAGCAGTTCTTC. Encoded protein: CASSWGTSTDEQFF.

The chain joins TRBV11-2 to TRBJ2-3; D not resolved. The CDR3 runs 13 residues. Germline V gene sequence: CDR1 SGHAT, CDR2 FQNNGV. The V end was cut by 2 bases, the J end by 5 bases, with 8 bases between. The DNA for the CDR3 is TGTGCCAGCAGCTTATTTTCTGTAGATACGCAGTATTTT. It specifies CASSLFSVDTQYF.

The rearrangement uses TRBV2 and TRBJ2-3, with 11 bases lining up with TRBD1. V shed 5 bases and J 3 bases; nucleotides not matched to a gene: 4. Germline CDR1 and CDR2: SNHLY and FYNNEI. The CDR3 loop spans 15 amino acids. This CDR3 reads CASSRGDRGTDTQYF. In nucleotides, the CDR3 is TGTGCCAGCAGTAGAGGGGACAGGGGGACAGATACGCAGTATTTT.

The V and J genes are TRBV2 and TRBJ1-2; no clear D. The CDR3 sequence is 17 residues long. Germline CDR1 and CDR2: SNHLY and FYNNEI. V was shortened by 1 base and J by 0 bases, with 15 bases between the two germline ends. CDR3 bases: TGTGCCAGCAGTGAAGGGCAGTCTGGAGAGACTAACTATGGCTACACCTTC. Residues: CASSEGQSGETNYGYTF.

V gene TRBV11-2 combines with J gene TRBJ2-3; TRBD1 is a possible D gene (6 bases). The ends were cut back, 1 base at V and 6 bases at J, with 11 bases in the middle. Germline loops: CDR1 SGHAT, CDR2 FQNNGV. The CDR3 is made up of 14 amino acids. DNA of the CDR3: TGTGCCAGCAGCTTAGTAACAGGGTCGGATACGCAGTATTTT. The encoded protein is CASSLVTGSDTQYF.